A single count supports the clone carrying this T cell receptor (beta chain). With V trimmed by 11 bases and J by 0 bases, 8 bases remained unmatched. The CDR3 is 14 amino acids. Germline V gene data show CDR1 as SEHNR and CDR2 as FQNEAQ (reference sequence). Original methodology: Estimation of nucleated cell counts was performed using reference gene primer amplification. Profiled with immunoSEQ multiplex PCR; TCRdb holds only in-frame clones, not every one. That table is the source of V, J and clone size, and D and trimming were worked out from the DNA. The data show roughly 200,000 clones, with 88% seen just once and 4% to 5% held by the top ten. This sample is part of a study of blood T cell repertoires in COVID-19. In the study overall: Material from acute and convalescent COVID-19 was sourced from the United States, Italy and Spain. PBMCs, B-cell-depleted T cells, or T cells provided the cDNA or gDNA that made up the material.

The chain links TRBV7-9 to TRBJ2-3, with TRBD2 identical over 7 bases. The specimen was peripheral blood. The TCR was taken from a woman aged 25 to 39 with acute or convalescent COVID-19. The CDR3 nucleotides are TGTGCCGGACAAGCGGGAACTAGCACAGATACGCAGTATTTT. It yields the protein CAGQAGTSTDTQYF.